This TCR beta chain came from a study of OX40 agonist ivuxolimab in advanced cancers. Study-level background: Dose-escalation patients suffered from hepatocellular carcinoma, melanoma, renal cell or head and neck cancer.

Looked up from germline, CDR1 is WNHNN and CDR2 is SYGVQD (reference sequence). The CDR3 totals 17 residues. V lost 0 bases, J lost 4 bases, and 3 bases stayed unmatched. As to this clone: Its antigen is not identified.

Assay used: immunoSEQ multiplex PCR; TCRdb lists only in-frame clones, some missing. The sample has about 68,000 clones, 65% to 85% seen once; the top ten hold about 11%. Findings and caveats of the study: Some patients without response likewise showed low normalized clonal expansion. Compared with CD4+, CD8+ T cells on average had more expanded clones. Those patients achieving a partial response at 0.1-3.0 mg/kg showed among the lowest clonal expansion.

Sequenced material: CD4+ or CD8+ T cells sorted from blood, taken in a trial of the OX40 agonist ivuxolimab. This chain connects TRBV10-1 to TRBJ2-5, with 15 positions matching TRBD2. The receptor was isolated from an adult with an advanced solid tumor such as melanoma, head and neck, liver or kidney cancer. The chain's CDR3 is CASSESKGLAGGETQYF. DNA for the CDR3: TGCGCCAGCAGTGAGTCGAAGGGACTAGCGGGGGGAGAGACCCAGTACTTC.